This T cell receptor beta chain was profiled in a study of shared clonotypes between healthy human individuals. At the level of the study: Each donor's CD8 memory used one plate, CD8 naive two, each CD4 subset three. Study-wide points: Relative to memory subsets, naive subsets generally showed larger estimated richness.

J was trimmed by 7 bases and V by 2 bases; bases with no gene match: 11. The CDR3 is 16 residues long. Germline V CDR1 and CDR2: SEHNR, FQNEAQ (reference sequence). Generated by immunoSEQ multiplex PCR, the TCRdb table keeps only in-frame clones and is missing some. The table lists millions of clones, roughly 92% of them singletons. As concerns this clone: Its antigen remains unknown.

Sequenced sample: naive CD4+ T cells sorted from blood. The sample's subset: CD45RA+ positively selected. V gene TRBV7-9 combines with J gene TRBJ1-2; 9 bases map to TRBD1. The TCR comes from a man aged 18 to 29 in good health. In nucleotides, the CDR3 is TGTGCCAGCAGCTTATGGTCAGGGACAGGGCTGGCTGGCTACACCTTC. Its translation is CASSLWSGTGLAGYTF.